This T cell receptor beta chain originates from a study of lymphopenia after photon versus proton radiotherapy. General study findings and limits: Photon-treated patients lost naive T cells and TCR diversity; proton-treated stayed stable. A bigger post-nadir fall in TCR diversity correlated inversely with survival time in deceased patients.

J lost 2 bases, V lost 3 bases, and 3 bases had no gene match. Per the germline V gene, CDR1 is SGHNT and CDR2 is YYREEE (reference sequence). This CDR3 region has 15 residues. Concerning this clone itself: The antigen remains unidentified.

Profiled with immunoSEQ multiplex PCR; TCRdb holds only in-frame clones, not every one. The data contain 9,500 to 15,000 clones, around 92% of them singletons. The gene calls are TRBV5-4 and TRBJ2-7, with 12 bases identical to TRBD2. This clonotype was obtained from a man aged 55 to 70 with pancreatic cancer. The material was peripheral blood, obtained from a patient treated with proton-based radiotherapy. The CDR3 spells CASSSGLAGTYEQYF. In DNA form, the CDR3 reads TGTGCCAGCAGCTCGGGACTAGCGGGTACCTACGAGCAGTACTTC. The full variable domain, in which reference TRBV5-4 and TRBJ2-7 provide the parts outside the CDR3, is ETGVTQSPTHLIKTRGQQVTLRCSSQSGHNTVSWYQQALGQGPQFIFQYYREEENGRGNFPPRFSGLQFPNYSSELNVNALELDDSALYLCASSSGLAGTYEQYFGPGTRLTVT.